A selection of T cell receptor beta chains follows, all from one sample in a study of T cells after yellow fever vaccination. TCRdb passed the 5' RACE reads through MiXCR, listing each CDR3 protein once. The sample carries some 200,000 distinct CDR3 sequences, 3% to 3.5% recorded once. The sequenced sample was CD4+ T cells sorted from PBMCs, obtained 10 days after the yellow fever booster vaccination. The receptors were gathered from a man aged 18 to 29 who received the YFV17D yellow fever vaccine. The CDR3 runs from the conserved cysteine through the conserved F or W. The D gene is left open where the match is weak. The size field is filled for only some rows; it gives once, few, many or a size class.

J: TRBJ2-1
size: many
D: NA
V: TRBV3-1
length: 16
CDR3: CASSQARGGAHNEQFF
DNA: TGTGCCAGCAGCCAAGCAAGGGGAGGTGCCCACAATGAGCAGTTCTTC

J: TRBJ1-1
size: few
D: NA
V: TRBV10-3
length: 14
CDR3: CATTWMGGGTEAFF
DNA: TGTGCCACCACCTGGATGGGTGGAGGCACTGAAGCTTTCTTT

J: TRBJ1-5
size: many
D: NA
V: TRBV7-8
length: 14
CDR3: CASSLRGGGQPQHF
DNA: TGTGCCAGCAGCTTGCGAGGCGGCGGACAGCCCCAGCATTTT

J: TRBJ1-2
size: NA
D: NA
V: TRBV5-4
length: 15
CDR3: CASSLSGGSNYGYTF
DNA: TGTGCCAGCAGCTTGTCGGGCGGCTCTAACTATGGCTACACCTTC

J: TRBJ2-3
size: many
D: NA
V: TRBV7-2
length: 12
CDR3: CASSTQRRAPYF
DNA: TGTGCCAGCAGCACCCAACGGAGAGCGCCGTATTTT

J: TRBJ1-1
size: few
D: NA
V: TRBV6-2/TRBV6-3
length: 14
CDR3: CASRTPQENTEAFF
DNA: TGTGCCAGCAGAACACCTCAAGAGAACACTGAAGCTTTCTTT

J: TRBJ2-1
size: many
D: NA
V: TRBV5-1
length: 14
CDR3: CASSLGQWGNEQFF
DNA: TGCGCCAGCAGCTTGGGTCAATGGGGCAATGAGCAGTTCTTC

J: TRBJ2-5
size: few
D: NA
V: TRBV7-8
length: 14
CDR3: CASSPRLNLETQYF
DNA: TGTGCCAGCAGCCCAAGACTGAACCTAGAGACCCAGTACTTC

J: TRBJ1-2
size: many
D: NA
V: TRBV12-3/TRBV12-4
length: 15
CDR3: CASSPLGREHYGYTF
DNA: TGTGCCAGCAGTCCCCTGGGACGGGAACACTATGGCTACACCTTC

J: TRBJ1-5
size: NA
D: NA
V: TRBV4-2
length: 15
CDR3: CASSQDPQGNQPQHF
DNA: TGTGCCAGCAGCCAAGACCCACAGGGCAATCAGCCCCAGCATTTT

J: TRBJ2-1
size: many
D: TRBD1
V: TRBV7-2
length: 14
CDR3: CASSLDQGANEQFF
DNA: TGTGCCAGCAGCTTGGACCAGGGGGCCAATGAGCAGTTCTTC

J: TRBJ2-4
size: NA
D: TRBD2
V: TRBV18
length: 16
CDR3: CASSPPAGGAKNIQYF
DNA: TGTGCCAGCTCACCACCGGCGGGGGGAGCCAAAAACATTCAGTACTTC

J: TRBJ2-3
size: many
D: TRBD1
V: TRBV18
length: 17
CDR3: CASSEGTGGSGTDTQYF
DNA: TGTGCCAGCTCCGAAGGGACAGGGGGCTCGGGCACAGATACGCAGTATTTT

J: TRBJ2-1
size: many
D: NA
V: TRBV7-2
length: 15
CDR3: CASSPPGRSYNEQFF
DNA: TGTGCCAGCAGCCCCCCGGGTCGCTCCTACAATGAGCAGTTCTTC

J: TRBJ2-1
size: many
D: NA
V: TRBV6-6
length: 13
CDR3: CASSAGTYHEQFF
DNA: TGTGCCAGCAGTGCCGGGACTTATCATGAGCAGTTCTTC

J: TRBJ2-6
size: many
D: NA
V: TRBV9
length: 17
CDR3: CASSVVPGYSGANVLTF
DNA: TGTGCCAGCAGCGTAGTCCCGGGGTACTCTGGGGCCAACGTCCTGACTTTC

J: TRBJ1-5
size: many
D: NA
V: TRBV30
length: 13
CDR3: CAMGVMGNQPQHF
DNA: TGTGCTATGGGGGTAATGGGCAATCAGCCCCAGCATTTT

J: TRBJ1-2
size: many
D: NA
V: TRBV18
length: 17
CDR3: CASSPPSALGANYGYTF
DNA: TGTGCCAGCTCACCACCGTCGGCGCTGGGGGCTAACTATGGCTACACCTTC

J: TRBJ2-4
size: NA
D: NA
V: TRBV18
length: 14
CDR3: CASSPQGSTNIQYF
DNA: TGTGCCAGCTCACCACAGGGGTCTACGAACATTCAGTACTTC

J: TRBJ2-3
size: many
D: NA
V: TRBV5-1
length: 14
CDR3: CASGSGEGRDTQYF
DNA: TGCGCCAGCGGAAGCGGAGAGGGCCGGGATACGCAGTATTTT

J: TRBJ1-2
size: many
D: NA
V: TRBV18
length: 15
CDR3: CASSPPVFRANGYTF
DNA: TGTGCCAGCTCACCACCGGTCTTCCGGGCCAATGGCTACACCTTC

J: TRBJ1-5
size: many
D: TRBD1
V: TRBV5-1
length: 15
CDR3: CASSLGQAPNQPQHF
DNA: TGCGCCAGCAGCTTAGGACAGGCTCCAAATCAGCCCCAGCATTTT

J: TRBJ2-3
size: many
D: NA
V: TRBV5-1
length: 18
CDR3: CASSQRRAAGASTDTQYF
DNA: TGCGCCAGCAGCCAACGTCGTGCGGCGGGGGCGAGCACAGATACGCAGTATTTT

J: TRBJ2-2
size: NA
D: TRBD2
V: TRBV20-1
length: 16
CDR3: CSAARARGGDTGELFF
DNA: TGCAGTGCTGCAAGAGCCCGGGGGGGGGACACCGGGGAGCTGTTTTTT

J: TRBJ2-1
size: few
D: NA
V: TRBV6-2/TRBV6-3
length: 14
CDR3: CASTHGGSYNEQFF
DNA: TGTGCCAGCACCCATGGAGGAAGCTACAATGAGCAGTTCTTC

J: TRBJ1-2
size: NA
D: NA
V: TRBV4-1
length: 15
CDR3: CASSQGEAANYGYTF
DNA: TGCGCCAGCAGCCAAGGGGAGGCAGCTAACTATGGCTACACCTTC